This is a list of T cell receptor beta chains from one sample in a study of Ad26.COV2.S vaccination and SARS-CoV-2 variants. The assay was immunoSEQ multiplex PCR, and TCRdb's table has in-frame clones only and misses some. The sample consists of fewer than 400,000 clones, around 90% of them appearing once. The specimen comprised peripheral blood, sampled in a trial of Ad26.COV2.S vaccine versus placebo. All receptors derive from a person between 18 and 59 years old who received the Ad26.COV2.S COVID-19 vaccine or a placebo. CDR3s include the opening cysteine and the closing phenylalanine or tryptophan.

j_call,cdr3_length,v_call,cdr3_aa
TRBJ1-6,15,TRBV11-2,CASSLSRQGGSPLHF
TRBJ2-7,14,TRBV19,CASTWGQGVYEQYF
TRBJ2-3,18,TRBV5-4,CASSPWTSGRAGLNTQYF
TRBJ2-1,15,TRBV9,CASSARDRGIDEQFF
TRBJ1-2,13,TRBV5-1,CASSLGPNYGYTF
TRBJ1-1,13,TRBV7-9,CASSLSAGTEAFF
TRBJ1-1,11,TRBV19,CASSIAGEAFF
TRBJ2-3,17,TRBV4-3,CASSQGLAGASTDTQYF
TRBJ1-1,13,TRBV2,CASSVLGRAEAFF
TRBJ2-3,16,TRBV19,CASSIGEGLFTDTQYF